The TCR beta chain described here comes from a study of T cell clones after liver transplantation. Overall study: At least one year of complete immunosuppression withdrawal without enzymes over twice normal defined tolerance.

The protocol was immunoSEQ multiplex PCR, while the TCRdb copy is restricted to in-frame clones and leaves out a portion. The sample carries around 20,000 clones, around 90% recorded once. Study results and caveats: Compared with third party-reactive sequences, donor-reactive ones declined more, independent of withdrawal success.

Germline lookup yields CDR1 LGHNA and CDR2 YNFKEQ. The V end was cut by 1 base, the J end by 3 bases, with 16 bases between. The CDR3 sequence is 16 residues long. This clone showed up just once. Its antigen is undetermined. The specimen comprised CD8+ T cells from blood, sampled before liver transplant. The sequence came from a human donor who received a liver transplant. V usage is TRBV4-2 and J usage is TRBJ2-7, with D possibly TRBD2 on 6 matching bases. The CDR3 nucleotides read TGTGCCAGCAGCCAAGGGAGTAGCGGAGACCTCTACGAGCAGTACTTC. As protein: CASSQGSSGDLYEQYF.